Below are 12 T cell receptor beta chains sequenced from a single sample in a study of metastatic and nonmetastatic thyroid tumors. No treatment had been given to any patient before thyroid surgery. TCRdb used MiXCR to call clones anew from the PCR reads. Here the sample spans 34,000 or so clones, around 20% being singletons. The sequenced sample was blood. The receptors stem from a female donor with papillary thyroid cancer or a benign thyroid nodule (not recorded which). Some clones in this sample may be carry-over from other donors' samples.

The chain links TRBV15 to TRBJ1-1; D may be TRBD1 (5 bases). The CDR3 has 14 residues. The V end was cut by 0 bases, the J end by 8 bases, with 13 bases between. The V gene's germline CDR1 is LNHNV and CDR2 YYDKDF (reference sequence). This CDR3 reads CATSRDGTVTEAFF. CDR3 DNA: TGTGCCACCAGCAGAGATGGGACGGTAACAGAAGCTTTCTTT.

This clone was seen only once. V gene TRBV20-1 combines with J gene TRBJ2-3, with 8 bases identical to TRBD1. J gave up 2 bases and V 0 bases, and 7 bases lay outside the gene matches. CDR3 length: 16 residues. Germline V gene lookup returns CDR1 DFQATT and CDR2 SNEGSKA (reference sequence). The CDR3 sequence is CSARDSRTGFTDTQYF. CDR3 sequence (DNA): TGCAGTGCTAGAGATTCTAGGACAGGGTTCACAGATACGCAGTATTTT.

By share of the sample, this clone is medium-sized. CDR3 sequence reads: CASSYRQEPWPQHF. In nucleotides, the CDR3 is TGTGCCAGCAGTTACCGACAGGAGCCCTGGCCCCAGCATTTT. The chain employs TRBV6-5 and TRBJ1-5; a weak D match, TRBD1 (6 bases). This CDR3 region has 14 residues. Germline V gives CDR1 MNHEY, CDR2 SVGAGI. V was shortened by 2 bases and J by 9 bases, with 14 bases between the two germline ends.

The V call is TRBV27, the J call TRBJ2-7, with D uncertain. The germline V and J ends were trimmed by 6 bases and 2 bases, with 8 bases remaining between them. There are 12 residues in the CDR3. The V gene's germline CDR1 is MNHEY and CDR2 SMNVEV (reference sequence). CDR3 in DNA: TGTGCCAGCAGCTCACACGCCTACGAGCAGTACTTC. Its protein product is CASSSHAYEQYF.

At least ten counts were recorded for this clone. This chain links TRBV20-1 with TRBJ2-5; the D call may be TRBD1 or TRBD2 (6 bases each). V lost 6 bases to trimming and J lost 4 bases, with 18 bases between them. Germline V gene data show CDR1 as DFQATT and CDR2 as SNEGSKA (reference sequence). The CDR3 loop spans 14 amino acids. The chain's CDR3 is CSARVGGFGETQYF. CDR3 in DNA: TGCAGTGCCCGGGTGGGGGGCTTTGGAGAGACCCAGTACTTC.

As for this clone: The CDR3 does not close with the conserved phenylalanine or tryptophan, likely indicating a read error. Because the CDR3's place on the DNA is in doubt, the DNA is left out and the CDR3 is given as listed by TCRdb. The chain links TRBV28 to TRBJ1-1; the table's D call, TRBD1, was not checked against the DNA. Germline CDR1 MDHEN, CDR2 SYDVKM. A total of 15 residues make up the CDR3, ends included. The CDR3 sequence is CASSLPGQGYTEALC.

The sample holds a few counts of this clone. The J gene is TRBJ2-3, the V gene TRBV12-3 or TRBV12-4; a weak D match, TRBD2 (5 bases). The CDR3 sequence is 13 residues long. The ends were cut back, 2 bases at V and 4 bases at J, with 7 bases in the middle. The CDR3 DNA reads TGTGCCAGCAGTTTAATGGACTCAGATACGCAGTATTTT. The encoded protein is CASSLMDSDTQYF.

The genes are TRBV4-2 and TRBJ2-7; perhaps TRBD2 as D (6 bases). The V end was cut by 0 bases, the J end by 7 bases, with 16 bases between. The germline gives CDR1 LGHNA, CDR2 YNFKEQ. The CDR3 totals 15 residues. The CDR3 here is CASSQDPAGDGEQYF. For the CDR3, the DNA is TGTGCCAGCAGCCAAGATCCAGCGGGTGATGGGGAGCAGTACTTC.

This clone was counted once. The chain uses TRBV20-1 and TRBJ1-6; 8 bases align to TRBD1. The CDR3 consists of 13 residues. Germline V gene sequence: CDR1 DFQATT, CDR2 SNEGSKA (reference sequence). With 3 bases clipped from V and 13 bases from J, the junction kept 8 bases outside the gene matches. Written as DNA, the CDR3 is TGCAGTGCTAGCCGGGACAGGCTTTTCCCCCTCCACTTT. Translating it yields CSASRDRLFPLHF.

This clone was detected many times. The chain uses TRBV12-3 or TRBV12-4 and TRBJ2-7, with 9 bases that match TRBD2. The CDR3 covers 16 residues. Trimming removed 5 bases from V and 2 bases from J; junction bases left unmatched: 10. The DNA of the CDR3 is TGTGCCAGCAGTGGACTACGCGGGAGGGGACCCTACGAGCAGTACTTC. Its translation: CASSGLRGRGPYEQYF.

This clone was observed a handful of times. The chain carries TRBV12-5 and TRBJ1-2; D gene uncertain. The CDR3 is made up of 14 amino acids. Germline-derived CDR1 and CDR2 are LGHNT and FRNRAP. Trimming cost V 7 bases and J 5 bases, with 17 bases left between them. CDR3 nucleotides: TGTGCTAGTGCCCCGGACGGGCGGGCTTATGGCTACACCTTC. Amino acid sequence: CASAPDGRAYGYTF.

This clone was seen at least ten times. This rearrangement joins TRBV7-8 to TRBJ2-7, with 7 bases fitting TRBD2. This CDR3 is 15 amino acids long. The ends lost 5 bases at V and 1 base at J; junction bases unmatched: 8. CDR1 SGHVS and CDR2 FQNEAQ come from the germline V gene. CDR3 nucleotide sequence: TGTGCCAGCAGCCCTAGCGGTAGCGGTTCCTACGAGCAGTACTTC. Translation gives CASSPSGSGSYEQYF. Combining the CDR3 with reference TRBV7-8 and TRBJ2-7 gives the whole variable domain GAGVSQSPRYKVAKRGQDVALRCDPISGHVSLFWYQQALGQGPEFLTYFQNEAQLDKSGLPSDRFFAERPEGSVSTLKIQRTQQEDSAVYLCASSPSGSGSYEQYFGPGTRLTVT.